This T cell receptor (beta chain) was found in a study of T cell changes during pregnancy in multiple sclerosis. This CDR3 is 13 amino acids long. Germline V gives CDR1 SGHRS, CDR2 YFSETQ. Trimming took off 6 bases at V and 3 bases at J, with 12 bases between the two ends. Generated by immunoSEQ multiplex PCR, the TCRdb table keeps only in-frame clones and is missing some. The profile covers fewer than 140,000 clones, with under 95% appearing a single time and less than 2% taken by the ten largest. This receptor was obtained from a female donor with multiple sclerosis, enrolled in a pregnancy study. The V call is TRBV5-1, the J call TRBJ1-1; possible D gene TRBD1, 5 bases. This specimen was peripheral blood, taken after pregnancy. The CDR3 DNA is TGCGCCAGCAACGAGATAGGGGACACTGAAGCTTTCTTT. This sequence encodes CASNEIGDTEAFF.